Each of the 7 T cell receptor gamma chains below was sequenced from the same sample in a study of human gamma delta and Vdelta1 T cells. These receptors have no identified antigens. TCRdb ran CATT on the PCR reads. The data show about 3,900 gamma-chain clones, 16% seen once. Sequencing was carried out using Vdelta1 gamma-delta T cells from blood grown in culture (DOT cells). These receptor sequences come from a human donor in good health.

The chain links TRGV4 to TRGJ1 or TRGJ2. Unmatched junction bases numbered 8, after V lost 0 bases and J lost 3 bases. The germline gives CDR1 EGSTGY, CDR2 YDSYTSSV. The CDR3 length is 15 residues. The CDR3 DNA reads TGTGCCACCTGGGATGGGGGGGACCTTTATTATAAGAAACTCTTT. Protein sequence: CATWDGGDLYYKKLF.

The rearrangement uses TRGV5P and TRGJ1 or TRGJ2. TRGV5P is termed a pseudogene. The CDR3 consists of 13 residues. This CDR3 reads CATWGSNYYKKLF. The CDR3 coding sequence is TGTGCCACCTGGGGATCGAATTATTATAAGAAACTCTTT.

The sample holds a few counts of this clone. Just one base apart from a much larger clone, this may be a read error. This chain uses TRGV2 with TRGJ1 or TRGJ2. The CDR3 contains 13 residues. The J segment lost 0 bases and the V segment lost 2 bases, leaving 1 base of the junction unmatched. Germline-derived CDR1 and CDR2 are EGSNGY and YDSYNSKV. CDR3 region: CATWDVNYYKKLF. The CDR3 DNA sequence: TGTGCCACCTGGGACGTGAATTATTATAAGAAACTCTTT.

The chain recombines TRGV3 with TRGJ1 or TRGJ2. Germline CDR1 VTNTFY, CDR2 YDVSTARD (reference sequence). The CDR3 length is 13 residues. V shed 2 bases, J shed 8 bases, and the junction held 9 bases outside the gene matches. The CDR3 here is CATWDTPKNKKLF. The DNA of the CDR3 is TGTGCCACCTGGGACACCCCAAAAAATAAGAAACTCTTT.

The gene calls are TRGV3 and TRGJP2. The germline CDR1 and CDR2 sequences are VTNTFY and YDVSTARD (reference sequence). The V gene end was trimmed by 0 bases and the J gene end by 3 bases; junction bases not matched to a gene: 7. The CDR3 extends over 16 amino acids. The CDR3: CATWDRRAGSDWIKTF. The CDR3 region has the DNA TGTGCCACCTGGGACAGGCGGGCGGGTAGTGATTGGATCAAGACGTTT.

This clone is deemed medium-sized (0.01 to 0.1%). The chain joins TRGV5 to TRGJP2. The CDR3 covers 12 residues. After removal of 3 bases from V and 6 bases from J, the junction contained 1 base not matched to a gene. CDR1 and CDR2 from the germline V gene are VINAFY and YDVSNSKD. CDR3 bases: TGTGCCACCTGGGACGGTGATTGGATCAAGACGTTT. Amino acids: CATWDGDWIKTF.

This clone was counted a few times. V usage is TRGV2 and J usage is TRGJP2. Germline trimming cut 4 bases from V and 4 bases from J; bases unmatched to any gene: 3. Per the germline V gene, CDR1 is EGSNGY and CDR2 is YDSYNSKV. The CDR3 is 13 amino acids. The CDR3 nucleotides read TGTGCCACCTGGGATGCTAGTGATTGGATCAAGACGTTT. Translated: CATWDASDWIKTF.